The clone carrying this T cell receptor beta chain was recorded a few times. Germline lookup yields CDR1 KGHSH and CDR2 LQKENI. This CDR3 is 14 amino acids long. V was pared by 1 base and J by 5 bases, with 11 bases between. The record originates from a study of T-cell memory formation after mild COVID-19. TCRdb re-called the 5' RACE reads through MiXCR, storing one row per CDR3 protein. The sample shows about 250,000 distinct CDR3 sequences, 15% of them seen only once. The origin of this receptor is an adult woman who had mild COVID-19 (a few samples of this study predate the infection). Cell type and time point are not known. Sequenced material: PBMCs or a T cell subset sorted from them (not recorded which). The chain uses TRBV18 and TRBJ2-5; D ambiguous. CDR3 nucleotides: TGTGCCAGCTCACCACTCGGAAAGGACGAGACCCAGTACTTC. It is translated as CASSPLGKDETQYF.